The present entry profiles one T cell receptor (beta chain) with its context. Its antigen is undetermined. The data were obtained in a study of human T cells and chemical hapten exposure. Overall study findings and caveats: Expanded TCR counts at PT1 were positively correlated with the patch test score.

Specified time point: patch test 2, 6 weeks after DPC sensitization. Treatment noted: therapeutic diphenylcyclopropenone sensitization with weekly scalp DPC. Donors, patients with alopecia ranging from 18 to 70 years old and judged suitable for DPC, provided samples. TCRdb reanalysed the RACE reads using MiXCR and keeps one entry per CDR3 protein. The data hold 85,000 or so distinct CDR3 sequences, with under 14% observed a single time. V lost 0 bases to trimming and J lost 4 bases, with 11 bases between them. The V gene's germline CDR1 is SGHRS and CDR2 YFSETQ. The CDR3 loop spans 14 amino acids. The source of this sequence is a man younger than 35 with alopecia areata. Some clones in this sample may be carry-over from other donors' samples. Sequencing was performed on whole blood, taken in connection with sensitization to the hapten diphenylcyclopropenone (DPC). The gene calls are TRBV5-1 and TRBJ2-7, with unresolved D. In DNA form, the CDR3 reads TGCGCCAGCAGCTTGGCCGCACAAGGATACGAGCAGTACTTC. Translation: CASSLAAQGYEQYF. Filled out from reference TRBV5-1 and TRBJ2-7, the complete variable domain reads KAGVTQTPRYLIKTRGQQVTLSCSPISGHRSVSWYQQTPGQGLQFLFEYFSETQRNKGNFPGRFSGRQFSNSRSEMNVSTLELGDSALYLCASSLAAQGYEQYFGPGTRLTVT.